Shown below are 10 T cell receptor beta chains from a single sample sequenced in a study of sequential checkpoint blockade in melanoma. The repertoire was sequenced with immunoSEQ multiplex PCR; TCRdb's copy has only in-frame clones and lacks some. The top ten hold around 10% of the sample, which has some 10,000 clones, about 75% seen once. Described treatment: randomized to nivolumab then ipilimumab (arm A) or the reverse (arm B). This material consisted of CD8+ T cells sorted from blood (inferred from file names), taken from a patient given nivolumab and ipilimumab in sequence. The receptors shown here come from a human donor with melanoma.

This clone has just a few counts. J is TRBJ2-3 and V is TRBV12-1; the D call TRBD2 from the table was never checked on the DNA. TRBV12-1 is a known pseudogene. CDR3 length: 18 residues. The CDR3 loop reads CASSFESTSAQLTDTQYF. CDR3 coding DNA: TGTGCCAGCAGCTTTGAATCTACTAGCGCCCAACTCACAGATACGCAGTATTTT.

This clone showed up just once. The chain is built from TRBV5-6 and TRBJ2-1; TRBD1 matches 9 bases. Looked up from germline, CDR1 is SGHDT and CDR2 is YYEEEE. J was trimmed by 7 bases and V by 0 bases; bases with no gene match: 8. This CDR3 comprises 16 residues. The CDR3 DNA sequence: TGTGCCAGCAGCTTGGGTGGGACAGGGCTCCGGAATGAGCAGTTCTTC. Translated: CASSLGGTGLRNEQFF.

The rearrangement links TRBV27 to TRBJ2-7; perhaps TRBD1 as D (5 bases). The germline V gene has CDR1 MNHEY and CDR2 SMNVEV (reference sequence). The CDR3 totals 15 residues. Trimming removed 3 bases from V and 2 bases from J, with 14 bases in between. The CDR3 is CASSFSPRATYEQYF. The CDR3 nucleotides are TGTGCCAGCAGTTTTTCTCCCAGGGCGACCTACGAGCAGTACTTC.

The chain links TRBV4-1 to TRBJ2-7; no definite D call. Germline V gene lookup returns CDR1 MGHRA and CDR2 YSYEKL. The CDR3 has 14 amino acids. V shed 6 bases and J shed 5 bases, with 17 bases lying between them. The CDR3 loop reads CASSPRNSFHEQYF. DNA for the CDR3: TGCGCCAGCAGTCCAAGAAACAGTTTCCACGAGCAGTACTTC.

This sequence joins TRBV19 and TRBJ2-1; 7 positions agree with TRBD1. From germline, CDR1 is LNHDA and CDR2 SQIVND (reference sequence). The CDR3 is 16 amino acids. Trimming cost V 1 base and J 10 bases; bases outside gene matches: 13. For the CDR3, the DNA is TGTGCCAGTAGTATAGGTTCGACAGGGTGGTCGGGAGAGCAGTTCTTC. Translation gives CASSIGSTGWSGEQFF. Together with reference TRBV19 and TRBJ2-1, the CDR3 gives the full variable domain: DGGITQSPKYLFRKEGQNVTLSCEQNLNHDAMYWYRQDPGQGLRLIYYSQIVNDFQKGDIAEGYSVSREKKESFPLTVTSAQKNPTAFYLCASSIGSTGWSGEQFFGPGTRLTVL.

Judged by abundance, this clone is medium-sized. The V gene is TRBV19, the J gene TRBJ2-7; 8 bases are shared with TRBD1. V lost 3 bases and J lost 7; bases outside the gene matches: 11. This CDR3 is built from 15 residues. Germline V lookup: CDR1 LNHDA, CDR2 SQIVND (reference sequence). This CDR3 is CASSIVPGGAGEQYF. Written as DNA, the CDR3 is TGTGCCAGTAGTATTGTGCCAGGGGGCGCGGGGGAGCAGTACTTC. The full variable domain, its missing parts supplied by reference TRBV19 and TRBJ2-7, is DGGITQSPKYLFRKEGQNVTLSCEQNLNHDAMYWYRQDPGQGLRLIYYSQIVNDFQKGDIAEGYSVSREKKESFPLTVTSAQKNPTAFYLCASSIVPGGAGEQYFGPGTRLTVT.

The CDR3 here is CASSLGRTFNQPQHF. Here the CDR3 DNA reads TGTGCCAGCAGCTTGGGCCGGACATTTAATCAGCCCCAGCATTTT. This sequence joins TRBV13 and TRBJ1-5; D possibly corresponds to TRBD1 (5 bases). Germline assignment: CDR1 PRHDT and CDR2 FYEKMQ (reference sequence). The CDR3 totals 15 residues. V was pared by 3 bases and J by 4 bases, with 13 bases between.

V and J are TRBV29-1 and TRBJ2-7, with a possible D match to TRBD1 (5 bases). This CDR3 is 13 amino acids long. Between the trimmed V and J ends, which lost 2 bases and 3 bases, there was a span of 11 bases. The germline CDR1 and CDR2 sequences are SQVTM and ANQGSEA. This chain's CDR3 is CSVETGRVYEQYF. CDR3 nucleotides: TGCAGCGTTGAAACGGGCAGGGTCTACGAGCAGTACTTC.

By proportion, this clone is medium-sized. This sequence joins TRBV7-2 and TRBJ1-1; perhaps TRBD1 as D (6 bases). There are 13 residues in the CDR3. Trimming shortened V by 5 bases and J by 8 bases, and 15 bases separated the two germline ends. CDR1 and CDR2 (germline): SGHTA, FQGNSA. The CDR3 sequence: CASSASPDSEAFF. The CDR3 region has the DNA TGTGCCAGCAGCGCGAGCCCGGACAGCGAAGCTTTCTTT.

This chain uses TRBV12-5 with TRBJ1-2, with D unresolved. Deletions cut 2 bases from V and 6 bases from J, with 13 bases between. The CDR3 is made up of 14 amino acids. In germline, CDR1 is LGHNT, CDR2 FRNRAP. This CDR3 reads CASGLPARRDGYTF. CDR3 coding DNA: TGTGCTAGTGGTTTGCCGGCTCGGCGGGATGGCTACACCTTC. Based on the CDR3 plus reference TRBV12-5 and TRBJ1-2, the full variable domain is DARVTQTPRHKVTEMGQEVTMRCQPILGHNTVFWYRQTMMQGLELLAYFRNRAPLDDSGMPKDRFSAEMPDATLATLKIQPSEPRDSAVYFCASGLPARRDGYTFGSGTRLTVV.